This T cell receptor beta chain was documented in a study of T-cell reconstitution after alpha-beta-depleted transplantation in children. Whole-study results and caveats: Where some patients showed high TCRbeta diversity at day 60, it came from recipient T cells and thymic progenitors that had survived. Expanded clones from the graft, numbering several hundred, reportedly supplied alpha-beta T cells about two months after transplant.

This clonotype was picked up many times. The antigen remains undetermined. This sample's TCRbeta library carried unique molecular identifier barcodes. TCRdb processed the PCR reads anew with MiXCR; each CDR3 protein has one entry. The table lists around 440,000 distinct CDR3 sequences, under 12% of them singletons. The germline gives CDR1 SGHRS, CDR2 YFSETQ. The CDR3 is 14 residues long. V was clipped by 0 bases and J by 5 bases; unmatched bases: 2. The sequencing used PBMCs, collected before TCRalphabeta/CD19-depleted stem cell transplant. This chain uses TRBV5-1 with TRBJ2-7, with TRBD1 matching over 10 bases. The receptor was derived from a child aged 2-15 years with inherited bone marrow failure, due to receive a stem cell transplant. This CDR3 reads CASSLGDRGDEQYF. The CDR3 bases are TGCGCCAGCAGCTTGGGGGACAGGGGCGACGAGCAGTACTTC.